The T cell receptor beta chain described here comes from a study of cytomegalovirus exposure and HLA in healthy donors. The wider study: Of roughly 360 genotyped donors, about 80% grouped in the Caucasian-associated ancestry cluster.

Primers included in the PCR were 60 Vbeta and 13 Jbeta primers. Method: immunoSEQ multiplex PCR; TCRdb's copy keeps in-frame clones and lacks some. The ten top clones account for less than 20%, within a sample of 45,000 to 60,000 clones. Input material: PBMCs. This TCR was recovered from a male donor in good health and CMV-seronegative.

The CDR3 loop reads CASSLEASRSSEKLFF. The CDR3, as DNA: TGTGCCAGCAGCTTAGAAGCGAGTAGGAGTAGTGAAAAACTGTTTTTT. The chain couples TRBV7-6 to TRBJ1-4; D not resolved. Germline V lookup: CDR1 SGHVS, CDR2 FNYEAQ. The CDR3 runs to 16 residues. V was trimmed by 1 base and J by 7 bases, leaving 16 bases between them.